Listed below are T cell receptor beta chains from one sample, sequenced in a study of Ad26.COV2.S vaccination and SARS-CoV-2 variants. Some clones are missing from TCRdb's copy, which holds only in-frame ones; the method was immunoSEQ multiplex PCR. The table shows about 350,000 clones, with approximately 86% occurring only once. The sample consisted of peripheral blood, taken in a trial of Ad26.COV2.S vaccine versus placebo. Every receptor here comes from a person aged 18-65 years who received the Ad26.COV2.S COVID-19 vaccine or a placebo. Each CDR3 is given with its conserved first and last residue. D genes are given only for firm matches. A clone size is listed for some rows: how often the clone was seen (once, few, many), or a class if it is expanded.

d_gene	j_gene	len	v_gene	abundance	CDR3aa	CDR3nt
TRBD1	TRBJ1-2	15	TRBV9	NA	CASSPDRGFDYGYTF	TGTGCCAGCAGCCCGGACAGGGGATTTGACTATGGCTACACCTTC
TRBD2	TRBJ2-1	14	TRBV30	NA	CAWTPSGIYNEQFF	TGTGCCTGGACACCTAGCGGGATTTACAATGAGCAGTTCTTC
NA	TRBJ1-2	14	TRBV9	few	CASSVGGGQGGYTF	TGTGCCAGCAGCGTAGGAGGAGGCCAGGGTGGCTACACCTTC
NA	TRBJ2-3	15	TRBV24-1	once	CATSPGGLPTDTQYF	TGTGCCACCAGCCCTGGTGGCTTACCCACAGATACGCAGTATTTT
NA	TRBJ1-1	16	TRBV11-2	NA	CASSLGRALRNTEAFF	TGTGCCAGCAGCTTAGGCAGGGCCCTGAGGAACACTGAAGCTTTCTTT
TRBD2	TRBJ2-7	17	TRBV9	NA	CASSYLDGVAGVDEQYF	TGTGCCAGCAGCTATCTCGATGGGGTAGCGGGAGTGGACGAGCAGTACTTC
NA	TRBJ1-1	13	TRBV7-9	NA	CASSLGSGTEAFF	TGTGCCAGCAGCTTGGGGAGCGGCACTGAAGCTTTCTTT
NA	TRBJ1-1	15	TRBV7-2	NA	CASSLGVGARTEAFF	TGTGCCAGCAGCTTAGGAGTGGGGGCAAGGACTGAAGCTTTCTTT
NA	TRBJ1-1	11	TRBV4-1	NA	CASSSNTEAFF	TGCGCCAGCAGCTCTAACACTGAAGCTTTCTTT
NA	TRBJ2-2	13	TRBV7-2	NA	CASSLAASGELFF	TGTGCCAGCAGCTTAGCGGCATCCGGGGAGCTGTTTTTT
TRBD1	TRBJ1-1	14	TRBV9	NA	CASSVVPGGTEAFF	TGTGCCAGCAGCGTAGTTCCAGGGGGAACTGAAGCTTTCTTT
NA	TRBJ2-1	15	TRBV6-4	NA	CASSDSAGSYNEQFF	TGTGCCAGCAGTGACTCAGCGGGCTCCTACAATGAGCAGTTCTTC
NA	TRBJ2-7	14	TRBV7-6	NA	CASSPGGSAYEQYF	TGTGCCAGCAGCCCAGGTGGCTCAGCCTACGAGCAGTACTTC
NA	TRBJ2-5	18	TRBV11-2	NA	CASSLELMGTSGQETQYF	TGTGCCAGCAGCTTAGAACTTATGGGGACTTCGGGCCAAGAGACCCAGTACTTC
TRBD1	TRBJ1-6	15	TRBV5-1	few	CASSPTGVTDSPLHF	TGCGCCAGCAGCCCGACAGGGGTTACGGATTCACCCCTCCACTTT
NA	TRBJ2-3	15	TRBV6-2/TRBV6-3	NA	CASSRDGLSTDTQYF	TGTGCCAGCAGCCGGGACGGATTGAGCACAGATACGCAGTATTTT
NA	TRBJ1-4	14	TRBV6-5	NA	CASVPTVPHEKLFF	TGTGCCAGCGTCCCGACGGTGCCCCATGAAAAACTGTTTTTT
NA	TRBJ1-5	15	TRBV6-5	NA	CASKDIVVSNQPQHF	TGTGCCAGCAAGGACATTGTGGTTAGCAATCAGCCCCAGCATTTT
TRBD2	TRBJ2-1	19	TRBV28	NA	CASSFLAGATKASYNEQFF	TGTGCCAGCAGTTTCCTAGCGGGGGCTACCAAGGCTAGTTACAATGAGCAGTTCTTC
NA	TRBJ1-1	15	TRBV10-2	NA	CASMSLPGVNTEAFF	TGCGCCAGCATGAGTCTTCCGGGGGTGAACACTGAAGCTTTCTTT
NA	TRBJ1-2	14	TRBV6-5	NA	CASTVFGQNYGYTF	TGTGCCAGCACTGTGTTCGGACAGAACTATGGCTACACCTTC
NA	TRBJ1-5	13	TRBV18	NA	CASSPESRQPQHF	TGTGCCAGCTCACCAGAAAGTAGGCAGCCCCAGCATTTT
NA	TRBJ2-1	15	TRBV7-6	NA	CASSSGGAHYNEQFF	TGTGCCAGCAGCTCGGGCGGGGCACACTACAATGAGCAGTTCTTC
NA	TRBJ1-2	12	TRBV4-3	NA	CASSQDRGGYTF	TGCGCCAGCAGCCAAGATAGGGGCGGCTACACCTTC
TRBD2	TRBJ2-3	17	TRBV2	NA	CASSESLASGGRDTQYF	TGTGCCAGCAGTGAATCCCTAGCTAGCGGGGGTAGAGATACGCAGTATTTT
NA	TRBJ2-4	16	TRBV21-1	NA	CASSKVDRLAKNIQYF	TGTGCCAGCAGCAAAGTGGACAGGTTAGCCAAAAACATTCAGTACTTC
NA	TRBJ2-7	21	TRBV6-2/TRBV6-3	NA	CASSYTSSSRGPFTPSYEQYF	TGTGCCAGCAGTTACACCTCCAGCTCGCGGGGGCCATTTACTCCTTCCTACGAGCAGTACTTC
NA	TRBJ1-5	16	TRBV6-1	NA	CASSEGQAGGSQPQHF	TGTGCCAGCAGTGAGGGCCAGGCGGGCGGTTCTCAGCCCCAGCATTTT
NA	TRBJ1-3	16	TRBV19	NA	CASSLRTADAGNTIYF	TGTGCCAGTAGTCTCCGGACAGCGGATGCTGGAAACACCATATATTTT
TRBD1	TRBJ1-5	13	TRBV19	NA	CASSLQGNQPQHF	TGTGCCAGTAGTCTACAGGGGAATCAGCCCCAGCATTTT
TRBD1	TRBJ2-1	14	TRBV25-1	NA	CASSELGTVNEQFF	TGTGCCAGCAGTGAATTGGGGACAGTCAATGAGCAGTTCTTC
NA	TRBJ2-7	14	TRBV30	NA	CAWKPPGPIYEQYF	TGTGCCTGGAAACCACCAGGGCCTATCTACGAGCAGTACTTC
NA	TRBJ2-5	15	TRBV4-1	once	CASSQDRTRLDAQYF	TGCGCCAGCAGCCAGGATAGGACTCGGCTCGACGCCCAGTACTTC